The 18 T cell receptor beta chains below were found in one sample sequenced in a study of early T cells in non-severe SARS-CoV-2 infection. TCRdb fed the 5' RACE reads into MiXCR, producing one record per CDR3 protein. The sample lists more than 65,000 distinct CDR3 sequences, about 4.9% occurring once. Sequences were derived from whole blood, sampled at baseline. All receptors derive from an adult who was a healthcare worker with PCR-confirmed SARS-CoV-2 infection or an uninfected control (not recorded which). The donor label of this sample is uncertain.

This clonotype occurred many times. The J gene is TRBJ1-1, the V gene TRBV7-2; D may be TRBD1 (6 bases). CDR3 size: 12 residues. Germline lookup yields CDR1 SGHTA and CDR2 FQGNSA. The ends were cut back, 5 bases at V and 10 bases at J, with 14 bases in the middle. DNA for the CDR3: TGTGCCAGCAGCCAAAGGGTAGGGGGAGCTTTCTTT. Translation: CASSQRVGGAFF.

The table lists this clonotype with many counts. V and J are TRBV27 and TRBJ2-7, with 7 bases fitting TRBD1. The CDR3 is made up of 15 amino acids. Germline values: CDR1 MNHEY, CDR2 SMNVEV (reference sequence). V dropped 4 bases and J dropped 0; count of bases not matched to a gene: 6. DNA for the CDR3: TGTGCCAGCAGTTCCGGGACAGCGAGCTCCTACGAGCAGTACTTC. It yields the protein CASSSGTASSYEQYF.

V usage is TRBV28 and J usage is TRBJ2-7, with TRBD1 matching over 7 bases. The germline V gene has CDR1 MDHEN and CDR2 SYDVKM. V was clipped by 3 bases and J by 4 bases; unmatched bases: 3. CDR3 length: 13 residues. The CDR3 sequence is CASSFGRGYEQYF. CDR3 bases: TGTGCCAGCAGTTTCGGCAGGGGGTACGAGCAGTACTTC.

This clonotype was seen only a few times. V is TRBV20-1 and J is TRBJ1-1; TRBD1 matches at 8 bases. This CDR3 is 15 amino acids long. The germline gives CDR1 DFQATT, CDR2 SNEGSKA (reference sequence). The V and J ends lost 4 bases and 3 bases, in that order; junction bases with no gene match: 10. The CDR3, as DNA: TGCAGTGCTACATTCGCCCAGACAGGGGACACTGAAGCTTTCTTT. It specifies CSATFAQTGDTEAFF.

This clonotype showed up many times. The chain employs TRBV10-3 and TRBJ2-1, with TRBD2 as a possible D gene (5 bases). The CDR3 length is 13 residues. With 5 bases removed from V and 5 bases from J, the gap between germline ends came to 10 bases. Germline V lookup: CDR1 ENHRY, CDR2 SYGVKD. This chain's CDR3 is CAISPRADNEQFF. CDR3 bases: TGTGCCATCAGTCCGAGAGCGGACAATGAGCAGTTCTTC.

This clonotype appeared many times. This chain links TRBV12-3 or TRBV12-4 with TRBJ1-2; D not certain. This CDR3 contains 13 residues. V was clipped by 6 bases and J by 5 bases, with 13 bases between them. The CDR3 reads CASSPRQGYGYTF. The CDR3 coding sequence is TGTGCCAGCAGCCCCAGACAAGGGTATGGCTACACCTTC.

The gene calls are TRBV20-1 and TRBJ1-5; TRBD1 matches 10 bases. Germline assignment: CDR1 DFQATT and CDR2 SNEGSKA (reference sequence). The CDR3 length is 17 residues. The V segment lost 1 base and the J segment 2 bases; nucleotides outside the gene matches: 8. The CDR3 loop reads CSARGGQGGLGNQPQHF. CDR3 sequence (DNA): TGCAGTGCTAGAGGCGGACAGGGGGGGTTAGGCAATCAGCCCCAGCATTTT.

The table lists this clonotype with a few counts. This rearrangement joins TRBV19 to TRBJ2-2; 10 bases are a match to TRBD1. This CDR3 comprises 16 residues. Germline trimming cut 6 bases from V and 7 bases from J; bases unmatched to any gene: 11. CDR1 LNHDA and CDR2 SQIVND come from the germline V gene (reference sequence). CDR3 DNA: TGTGCCAGTAGCCGGACCGACAGGGGGCAAAGCGGGGAGCTGTTTTTT. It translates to CASSRTDRGQSGELFF. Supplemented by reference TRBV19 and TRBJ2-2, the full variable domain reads DGGITQSPKYLFRKEGQNVTLSCEQNLNHDAMYWYRQDPGQGLRLIYYSQIVNDFQKGDIAEGYSVSREKKESFPLTVTSAQKNPTAFYLCASSRTDRGQSGELFFGEGSRLTVL.

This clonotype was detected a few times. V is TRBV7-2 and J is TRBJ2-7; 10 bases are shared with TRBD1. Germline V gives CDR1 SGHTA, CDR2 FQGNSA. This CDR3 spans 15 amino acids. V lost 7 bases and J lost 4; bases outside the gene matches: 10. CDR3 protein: CASTFPDRGGYEQYF. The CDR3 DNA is TGTGCCAGCACCTTCCCGGACAGGGGGGGATACGAGCAGTACTTC.

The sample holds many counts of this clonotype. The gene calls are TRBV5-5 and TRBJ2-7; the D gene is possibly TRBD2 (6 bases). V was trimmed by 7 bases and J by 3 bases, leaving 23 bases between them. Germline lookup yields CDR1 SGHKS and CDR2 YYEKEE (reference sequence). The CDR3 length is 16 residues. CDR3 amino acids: CASRSDAGTPVYEQYF. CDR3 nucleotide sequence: TGTGCCAGCCGCTCGGACGCCGGGACTCCAGTCTACGAGCAGTACTTC.

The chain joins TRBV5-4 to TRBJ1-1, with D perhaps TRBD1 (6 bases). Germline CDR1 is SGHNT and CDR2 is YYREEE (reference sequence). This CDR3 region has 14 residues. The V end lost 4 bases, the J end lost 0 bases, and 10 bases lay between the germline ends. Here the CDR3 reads CASSVDSMNTEAFF. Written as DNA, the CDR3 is TGTGCCAGCAGCGTGGACAGTATGAACACTGAAGCTTTCTTT.

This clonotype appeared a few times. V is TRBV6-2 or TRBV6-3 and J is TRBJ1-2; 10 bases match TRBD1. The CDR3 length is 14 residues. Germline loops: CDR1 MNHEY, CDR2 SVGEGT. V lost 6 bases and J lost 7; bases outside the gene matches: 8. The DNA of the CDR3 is TGTGCCAGCAGACGACAGGGGGCGTTGCGTGGCTACACCTTC. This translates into CASRRQGALRGYTF.

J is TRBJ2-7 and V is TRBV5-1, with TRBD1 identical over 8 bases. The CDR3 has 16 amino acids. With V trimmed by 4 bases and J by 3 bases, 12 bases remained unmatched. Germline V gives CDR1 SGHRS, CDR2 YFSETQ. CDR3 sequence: CASSATTGTGNYEQYF. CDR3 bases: TGCGCCAGCAGCGCAACAACCGGGACAGGAAACTACGAGCAGTACTTC.

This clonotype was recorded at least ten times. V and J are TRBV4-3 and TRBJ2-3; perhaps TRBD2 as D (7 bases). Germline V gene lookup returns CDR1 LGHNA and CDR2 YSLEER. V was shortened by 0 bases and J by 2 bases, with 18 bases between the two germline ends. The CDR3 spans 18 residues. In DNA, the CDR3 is TGCGCCAGCAGCCAAGATCTAGTGGGGGGGCTATACACAGATACGCAGTATTTT. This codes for CASSQDLVGGLYTDTQYF.

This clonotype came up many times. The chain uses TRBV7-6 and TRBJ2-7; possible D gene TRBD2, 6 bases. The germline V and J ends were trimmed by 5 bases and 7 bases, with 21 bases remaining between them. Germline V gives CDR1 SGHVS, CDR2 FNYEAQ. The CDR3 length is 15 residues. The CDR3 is CASSSTSRRQDEQYF. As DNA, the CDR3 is TGTGCCAGCAGCAGCACTAGCCGCCGCCAGGATGAGCAGTACTTC.

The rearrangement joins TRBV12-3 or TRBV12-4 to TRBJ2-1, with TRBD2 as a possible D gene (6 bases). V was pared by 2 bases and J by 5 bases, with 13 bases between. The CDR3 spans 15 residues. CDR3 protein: CASSLWLSGHNEQFF. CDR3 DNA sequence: TGTGCCAGCAGTTTATGGCTTAGCGGACACAATGAGCAGTTCTTC.

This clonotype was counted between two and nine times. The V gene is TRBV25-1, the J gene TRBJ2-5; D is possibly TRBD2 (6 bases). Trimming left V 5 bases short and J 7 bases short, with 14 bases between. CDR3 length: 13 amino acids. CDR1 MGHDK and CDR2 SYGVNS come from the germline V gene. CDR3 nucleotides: TGTGCCAGCAGTACGGGGGAGCGGGTGACCCAGTACTTC. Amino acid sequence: CASSTGERVTQYF.

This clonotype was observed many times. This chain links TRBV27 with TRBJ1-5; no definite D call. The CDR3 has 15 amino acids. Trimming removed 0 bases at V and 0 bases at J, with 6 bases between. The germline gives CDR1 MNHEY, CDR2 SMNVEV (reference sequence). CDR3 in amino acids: CASSLSWGSNQPQHF. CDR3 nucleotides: TGTGCCAGCAGTTTATCGTGGGGTAGCAATCAGCCCCAGCATTTT.